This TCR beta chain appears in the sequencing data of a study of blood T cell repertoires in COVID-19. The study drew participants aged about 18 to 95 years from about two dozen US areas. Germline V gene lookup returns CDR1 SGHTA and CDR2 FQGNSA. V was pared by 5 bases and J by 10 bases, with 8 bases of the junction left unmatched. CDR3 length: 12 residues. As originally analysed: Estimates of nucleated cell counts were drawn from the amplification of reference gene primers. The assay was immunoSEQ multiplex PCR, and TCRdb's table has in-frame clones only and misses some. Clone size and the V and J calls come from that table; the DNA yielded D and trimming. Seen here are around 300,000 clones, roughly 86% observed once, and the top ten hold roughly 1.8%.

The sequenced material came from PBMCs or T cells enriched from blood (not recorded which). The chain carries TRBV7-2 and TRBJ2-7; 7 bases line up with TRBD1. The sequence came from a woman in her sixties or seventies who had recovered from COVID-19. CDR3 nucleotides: TGTGCCAGCAGCGCCATTGAGGGGGCACAGTACTTC. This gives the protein CASSAIEGAQYF. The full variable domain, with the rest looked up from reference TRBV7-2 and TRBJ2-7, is GAGVSQSPSNKVTEKGKDVELRCDPISGHTALYWYRQSLGQGLEFLIYFQGNSAPDKSGLPSDRFSAERTGGSVSTLTIQRTQQEDSAVYLCASSAIEGAQYFGPGTRLTVT.